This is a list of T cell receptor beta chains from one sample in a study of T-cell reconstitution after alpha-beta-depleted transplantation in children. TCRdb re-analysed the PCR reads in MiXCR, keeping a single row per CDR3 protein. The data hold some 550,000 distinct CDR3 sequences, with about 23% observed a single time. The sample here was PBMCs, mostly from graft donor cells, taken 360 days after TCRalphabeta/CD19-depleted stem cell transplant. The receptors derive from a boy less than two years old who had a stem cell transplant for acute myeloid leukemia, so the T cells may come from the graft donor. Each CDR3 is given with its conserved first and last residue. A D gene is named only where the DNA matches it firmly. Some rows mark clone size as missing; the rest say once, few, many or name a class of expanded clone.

cdr3_nt: TGTGCCAGCTCACCAAGGACTACCGGGGAGCTGTTTTTT
cdr3_aa: CASSPRTTGELFF
cdr3_length: 13
j_call: TRBJ2-2
d_call: -
v_call: TRBV18
clone_size: -

cdr3_nt: TGTGCCAGCAGCCCACGAGCGGGGGGATATGAGCAGTTCTTC
cdr3_aa: CASSPRAGGYEQFF
cdr3_length: 14
j_call: TRBJ2-1
d_call: TRBD2
v_call: TRBV6-2/TRBV6-3
clone_size: few

cdr3_nt: TGCGCCAGCGCTAGGGCAGGAGTTCGGCTCCAAGAGACCCAGTACTTC
cdr3_aa: CASARAGVRLQETQYF
cdr3_length: 16
j_call: TRBJ2-5
d_call: -
v_call: TRBV10-2
clone_size: few

cdr3_nt: TGTGCCAGCAGTTACTCCGGGACAGGCTTTGTCTACACCTTC
cdr3_aa: CASSYSGTGFVYTF
cdr3_length: 14
j_call: TRBJ1-2
d_call: TRBD1
v_call: TRBV6-2/TRBV6-3
clone_size: -

cdr3_nt: TGTGCCAGCAGTTCCCTCCGAGACAGTAATGAGCAGTTCTTC
cdr3_aa: CASSSLRDSNEQFF
cdr3_length: 14
j_call: TRBJ2-1
d_call: -
v_call: TRBV12-3/TRBV12-4
clone_size: -

cdr3_nt: TGCAGCGCCGACGGGGCGGATGCCTACGAGCAGTACTTC
cdr3_aa: CSADGADAYEQYF
cdr3_length: 13
j_call: TRBJ2-7
d_call: -
v_call: TRBV29-1
clone_size: few

cdr3_nt: TGTGCCAGCAGTTATAGGGGGGGGAGGGCAAAACTGTTTTTT
cdr3_aa: CASSYRGGRAKLFF
cdr3_length: 14
j_call: TRBJ1-4
d_call: -
v_call: TRBV6-5
clone_size: -

cdr3_nt: TGTGCCATCAGAACGACAGGGGAAGGCTACACCTTC
cdr3_aa: CAIRTTGEGYTF
cdr3_length: 12
j_call: TRBJ1-2
d_call: TRBD1
v_call: TRBV10-3
clone_size: few

cdr3_nt: TGTGCCAGCAGTTACGAGGGCAGGGGAAACTATAATTCACCCCTCCACTTT
cdr3_aa: CASSYEGRGNYNSPLHF
cdr3_length: 17
j_call: TRBJ1-6
d_call: -
v_call: TRBV6-5
clone_size: many

cdr3_nt: TGTGCCAGCAGCCAAGATTGGGGAGAGACCCAGTACTTC
cdr3_aa: CASSQDWGETQYF
cdr3_length: 13
j_call: TRBJ2-5
d_call: -
v_call: TRBV3-1
clone_size: -

cdr3_nt: TGTGCCAGCAGCGGACGTCGGCGAGAGCCCCAGCATTTT
cdr3_aa: CASSGRRREPQHF
cdr3_length: 13
j_call: TRBJ1-5
d_call: -
v_call: TRBV28
clone_size: -

cdr3_nt: TGTGCCAGCAGTCCCGCAGGAGGTCCGGTGGCGGATACGCAGTATTTT
cdr3_aa: CASSPAGGPVADTQYF
cdr3_length: 16
j_call: TRBJ2-3
d_call: -
v_call: TRBV7-9
clone_size: few

cdr3_nt: TGCAGTGCTAGAGCACGGGCCCGCTACTTAGAGACCCAGTACTTC
cdr3_aa: CSARARARYLETQYF
cdr3_length: 15
j_call: TRBJ2-5
d_call: -
v_call: TRBV20-1
clone_size: few

cdr3_nt: TGTGCCAGCAGCCAGCTACAGGGGTATAGCACAGATACGCAGTATTTT
cdr3_aa: CASSQLQGYSTDTQYF
cdr3_length: 16
j_call: TRBJ2-3
d_call: TRBD1
v_call: TRBV4-2
clone_size: -

cdr3_nt: TGTGCCAGCAGCTTAGAGAAGGTGTACCAAGAGACCCAGTACTTC
cdr3_aa: CASSLEKVYQETQYF
cdr3_length: 15
j_call: TRBJ2-5
d_call: -
v_call: TRBV7-6
clone_size: few

cdr3_nt: TGCAGCGTTGACGTGACAGGGAACTATGGCTACACCTTC
cdr3_aa: CSVDVTGNYGYTF
cdr3_length: 13
j_call: TRBJ1-2
d_call: TRBD1
v_call: TRBV29-1
clone_size: many

cdr3_nt: TGTGCCAGCACCCGTAGCGGCTCCTACAATGAGCAGTTCTTC
cdr3_aa: CASTRSGSYNEQFF
cdr3_length: 14
j_call: TRBJ2-1
d_call: -
v_call: TRBV7-6
clone_size: few